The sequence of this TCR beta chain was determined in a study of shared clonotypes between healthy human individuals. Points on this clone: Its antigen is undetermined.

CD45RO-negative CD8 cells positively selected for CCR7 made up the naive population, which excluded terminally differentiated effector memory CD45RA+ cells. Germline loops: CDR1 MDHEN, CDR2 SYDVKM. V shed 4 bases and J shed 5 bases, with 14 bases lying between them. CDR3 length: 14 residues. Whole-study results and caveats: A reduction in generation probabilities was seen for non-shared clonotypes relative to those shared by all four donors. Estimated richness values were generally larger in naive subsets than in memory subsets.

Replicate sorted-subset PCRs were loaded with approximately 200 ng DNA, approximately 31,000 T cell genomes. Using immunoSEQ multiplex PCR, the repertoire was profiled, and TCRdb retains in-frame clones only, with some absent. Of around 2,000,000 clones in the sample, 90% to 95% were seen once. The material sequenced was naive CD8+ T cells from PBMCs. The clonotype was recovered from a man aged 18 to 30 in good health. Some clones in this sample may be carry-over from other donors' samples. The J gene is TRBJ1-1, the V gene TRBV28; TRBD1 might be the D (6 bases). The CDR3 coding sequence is TGTGCCAGCAGTTCCCGCGGGGGGCGGACTGAAGCTTTCTTT. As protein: CASSSRGGRTEAFF.